Listed below are T cell receptor beta chains from one sample, sequenced in a study of OX40 agonist ivuxolimab in advanced cancers. TCRdb's table, derived via immunoSEQ multiplex PCR, lists solely in-frame clones and lacks some. The data contain fewer than 120,000 clones, about nine tenths of them singletons. Sequenced here: CD4+ or CD8+ T cells sorted from blood, sampled in a trial of the OX40 agonist ivuxolimab. Every receptor here comes from an adult with an advanced solid tumor such as melanoma, head and neck, liver or kidney cancer. The CDR3 runs from the conserved cysteine through the conserved F or W. D genes are given only for firm matches. Expanded clones are given a class, and other clones once, few, many or no size at all.

18,-,TRBJ2-5,TRBD2,TRBV4-3,CASSPSPELAGVGETQYF,TGCGCCAGCAGCCCCTCACCGGAACTAGCGGGAGTTGGGGAGACCCAGTACTTC
15,-,TRBJ2-1,-,TRBV5-4,CASSLDSFSYNEQFF,TGTGCCAGCAGCTTGGACTCCTTTTCCTACAATGAGCAGTTCTTC
15,-,TRBJ2-7,-,TRBV7-2,CASSSSGGFYYEQYF,TGTGCCAGCAGCTCCTCTGGGGGATTTTACTACGAGCAGTACTTC
14,-,TRBJ1-2,-,TRBV7-2,CASSLGRWNYGYTF,TGTGCCAGCAGCTTAGGACGGTGGAACTATGGCTACACCTTC
16,-,TRBJ2-1,-,TRBV5-1,CASSFSSGDSYNEQFF,TGCGCCAGCAGCTTTAGTAGCGGAGACTCCTACAATGAGCAGTTCTTC
14,-,TRBJ1-1,-,TRBV10-3,CAISESIDYTEAFF,TGTGCCATCAGTGAGTCGATAGACTACACTGAAGCTTTCTTT
13,-,TRBJ2-2,TRBD2,TRBV7-3,CASSLAGDGELFF,TGTGCCAGCAGCTTAGCGGGGGACGGGGAGCTGTTTTTT
16,-,TRBJ2-3,TRBD2,TRBV5-1,CASSLDLASGEDTQYF,TGCGCCAGCAGCTTGGACCTCGCTAGCGGGGAAGATACGCAGTATTTT
16,-,TRBJ2-5,TRBD2,TRBV11-2,CASSLVGTSGRETQYF,TGTGCCAGCAGCTTAGTTGGGACTAGCGGACGAGAGACCCAGTACTTC
12,once,TRBJ2-3,-,TRBV7-2,CASSLAADTQYF,TGTGCCAGCAGCCTCGCAGCAGATACGCAGTATTTT
14,-,TRBJ2-4,-,TRBV7-9,CASSQGGRGDIQYF,TGTGCCAGCAGCCAGGGAGGCCGTGGGGACATTCAGTACTTC